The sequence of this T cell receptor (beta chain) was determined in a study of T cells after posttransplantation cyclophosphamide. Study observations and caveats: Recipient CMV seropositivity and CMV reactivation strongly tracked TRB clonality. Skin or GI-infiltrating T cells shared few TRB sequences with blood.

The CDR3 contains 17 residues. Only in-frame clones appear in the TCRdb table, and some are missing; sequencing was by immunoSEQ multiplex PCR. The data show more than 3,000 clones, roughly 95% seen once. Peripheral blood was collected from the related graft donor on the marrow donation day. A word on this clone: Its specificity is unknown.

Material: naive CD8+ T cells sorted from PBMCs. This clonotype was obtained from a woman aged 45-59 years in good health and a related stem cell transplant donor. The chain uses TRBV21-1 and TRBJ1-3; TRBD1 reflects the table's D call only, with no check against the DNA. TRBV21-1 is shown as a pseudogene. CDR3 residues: CASSAGLLQHARNTIYF. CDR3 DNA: TGTGCCAGCAGTGCAGGGCTGCTACAACACGCACGAAACACCATATATTTT.